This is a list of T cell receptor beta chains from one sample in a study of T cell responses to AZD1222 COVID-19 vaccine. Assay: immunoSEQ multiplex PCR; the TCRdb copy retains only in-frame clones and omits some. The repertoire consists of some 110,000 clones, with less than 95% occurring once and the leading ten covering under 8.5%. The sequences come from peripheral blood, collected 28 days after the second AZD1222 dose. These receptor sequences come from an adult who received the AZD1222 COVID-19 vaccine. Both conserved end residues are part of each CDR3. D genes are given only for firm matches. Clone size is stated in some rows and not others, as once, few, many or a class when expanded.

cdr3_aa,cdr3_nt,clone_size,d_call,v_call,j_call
CASSQFSSGGPYQETQYF,TGCGCCAGCAGCCAGTTTAGTTCGGGGGGCCCGTACCAAGAGACCCAGTACTTC,NA,NA,TRBV4-3,TRBJ2-5
CASPSNTEAFF,TGTGCCAGCCCCTCGAACACTGAAGCTTTCTTT,NA,NA,TRBV28,TRBJ1-1
CAWRPGSEKLFF,TGTGCCTGGAGGCCAGGGTCAGAAAAACTGTTTTTT,NA,NA,TRBV30,TRBJ1-4
CASSLETSTGRNEQFF,TGTGCCAGCAGCCTTGAGACTAGCACGGGTAGGAATGAGCAGTTCTTC,once,TRBD2,TRBV14,TRBJ2-1
CASSVVLGEANEQFF,TGTGCCAGCAGCGTAGTGCTAGGGGAGGCGAATGAGCAGTTCTTC,NA,NA,TRBV9,TRBJ2-1
CASSLLRNEQFF,TGTGCCAGCAGCTTATTGAGGAATGAGCAGTTCTTC,NA,NA,TRBV7-2,TRBJ2-1
CAIRDSGGAYEQYF,TGTGCCATCCGGGATAGCGGGGGGGCCTACGAGCAGTACTTC,NA,TRBD2,TRBV10-3,TRBJ2-7
CASSLGGTNEKLFF,TGTGCCAGCAGCTTAGGGGGGACTAATGAAAAACTGTTTTTT,once,NA,TRBV7-9,TRBJ1-4
CASRPGTGVDTQYF,TGTGCCAGCAGACCCGGGACAGGGGTTGATACGCAGTATTTT,NA,TRBD1,TRBV5-4,TRBJ2-3
CASSPDSLGEKLFF,TGTGCCAGCTCACCGGACAGCCTCGGTGAAAAACTGTTTTTT,NA,NA,TRBV18,TRBJ1-4
CASSLGTGQEIEAFF,TGCGCCAGCAGCTTGGGGACGGGACAGGAGATTGAAGCTTTCTTT,NA,TRBD1,TRBV5-1,TRBJ1-1
CASSPEVGREAFF,TGTGCCAGCAGCCCCGAGGTAGGCCGTGAAGCTTTCTTT,NA,NA,TRBV6-5,TRBJ1-1
CASRPISGNTIYF,TGTGCCAGCAGACCGATCTCTGGAAACACCATATATTTT,NA,NA,TRBV27,TRBJ1-3
CASSMRTGLSYEQYF,TGTGCCAGTAGTATGAGGACAGGGTTGTCCTACGAGCAGTACTTC,NA,TRBD1,TRBV19,TRBJ2-7
CASTPLEGRSNQPQHF,TGTGCCAGTACCCCTTTAGAGGGGCGGAGCAATCAGCCCCAGCATTTT,NA,NA,TRBV19,TRBJ1-5
CASSLDRGRGAFF,TGTGCCAGCAGTTTAGATAGGGGTCGCGGGGCTTTCTTT,NA,NA,TRBV12-3/TRBV12-4,TRBJ1-1
CASSQEVGGLLAKNIQYF,TGTGCCAGCAGCCAAGAGGTAGGAGGCTTACTAGCCAAAAACATTCAGTACTTC,NA,NA,TRBV3-1/TRBV3-2,TRBJ2-4
CASSIAGAENTGELFF,TGTGCCAGTAGTATTGCGGGGGCCGAGAACACCGGGGAGCTGTTTTTT,NA,NA,TRBV19,TRBJ2-2
CASSLEKRGSQHF,TGTGCCAGCAGCTTAGAGAAAAGGGGGTCCCAGCATTTT,NA,NA,TRBV13,TRBJ1-5
CASSPRASAKNTEAFF,TGTGCCAGCAGCCCTCGCGCTTCAGCTAAGAACACTGAAGCTTTCTTT,NA,NA,TRBV13,TRBJ1-1
CASSAGQGGREKLFF,TGTGCCAGCAGCGCAGGACAGGGTGGGCGTGAAAAACTGTTTTTT,NA,TRBD1,TRBV9,TRBJ1-4
CASSSLSSAGELFF,TGTGCCAGCAGCTCCCTTTCTAGCGCCGGGGAGCTGTTTTTT,NA,NA,TRBV11-3,TRBJ2-2
CASSPISGGDYNEQFF,TGTGCCAGCAGCCCCATCAGCGGGGGTGATTACAATGAGCAGTTCTTC,NA,TRBD2,TRBV7-9,TRBJ2-1
CASSYSGTVPLHF,TGTGCCAGCAGTTACTCCGGGACGGTTCCCCTCCACTTT,NA,NA,TRBV6-2/TRBV6-3,TRBJ1-6
CASSHQGGANEKLFF,TGTGCCAGCAGCCATCAAGGGGGTGCTAATGAAAAACTGTTTTTT,NA,NA,TRBV5-4,TRBJ1-4
CASSGEYTDTQYF,TGTGCCAGCAGCGGCGAATACACAGATACGCAGTATTTT,NA,NA,TRBV7-3,TRBJ2-3
CASSIRQGARYEQYF,TGTGCCAGCAGTATCAGACAGGGGGCTCGGTACGAGCAGTACTTC,few,TRBD1,TRBV2,TRBJ2-7
CASSSGTAEAFF,TGTGCCAGCAGTTCCGGGACAGCTGAAGCTTTCTTT,NA,TRBD1,TRBV12-3/TRBV12-4,TRBJ1-1
CASSHGRNSYNEQFF,TGTGCCAGCAGCCACGGACGGAACTCCTACAATGAGCAGTTCTTC,NA,NA,TRBV5-8,TRBJ2-1
CASSGGPYPYEQYF,TGTGCCAGCAGCGGGGGACCCTATCCCTACGAGCAGTACTTC,NA,NA,TRBV7-2,TRBJ2-7
CASSLARGKGTDTQYF,TGTGCCAGCAGTTTAGCCCGGGGAAAGGGCACAGATACGCAGTATTTT,few,NA,TRBV27,TRBJ2-3
CASSPIAEGAPSYEQYF,TGTGCCAGCAGCCCAATAGCTGAGGGCGCCCCCTCCTACGAGCAGTACTTC,once,NA,TRBV7-8,TRBJ2-7
CASSLEMKYEQYF,TGTGCCAGCAGCTTAGAGATGAAGTACGAGCAGTACTTC,NA,NA,TRBV11-1,TRBJ2-7
CASSFSSSPLHF,TGTGCCAGCAGTTTTTCCTCTTCACCCCTCCACTTT,NA,NA,TRBV12-3/TRBV12-4,TRBJ1-6
CASSTGYNSPLHF,TGTGCCAGCTCGACAGGCTATAATTCACCCCTCCACTTT,NA,NA,TRBV2,TRBJ1-6
CASSATGSQTGEKLFF,TGTGCCAGCAGCGCTACCGGGAGTCAAACCGGAGAAAAACTGTTTTTT,NA,NA,TRBV14,TRBJ1-4
CASSLGQGWIEQYF,TGTGCCAGCAGCTTAGGGCAGGGATGGATCGAGCAGTACTTC,NA,NA,TRBV11-2,TRBJ2-7
CASSLGLFYEQYF,TGTGCCAGCAGTTTAGGGCTATTCTACGAGCAGTACTTC,NA,NA,TRBV27,TRBJ2-7
CASSLLGEPYEQYF,TGTGCCAGCAGTTTACTCGGGGAACCTTACGAGCAGTACTTC,NA,NA,TRBV27,TRBJ2-7
CASSQNSGYGSYEQYF,TGCGCCAGCAGCCAGAATAGCGGGTACGGCTCCTACGAGCAGTACTTC,NA,TRBD2,TRBV4-3,TRBJ2-7
CASQTGAAGEQYF,TGTGCCAGCCAGACAGGGGCGGCTGGGGAGCAGTACTTC,NA,TRBD1,TRBV6-5,TRBJ2-7
CASSIGGNSPLHF,TGTGCCAGTAGTATAGGGGGGAATTCACCCCTCCACTTT,NA,NA,TRBV19,TRBJ1-6
CASSKPGTPWEQYF,TGTGCCAGCAGTAAACCCGGGACACCTTGGGAGCAGTACTTC,NA,NA,TRBV6-5,TRBJ2-7
CASAKLGRHTDTQYF,TGTGCCAGTGCCAAACTCGGCAGACACACAGATACGCAGTATTTT,NA,NA,TRBV19,TRBJ2-3
CAWSPIGVGVDTEAFF,TGTGCCTGGAGCCCCATAGGGGTAGGGGTAGACACTGAAGCTTTCTTT,NA,NA,TRBV30,TRBJ1-1
CASSPLEGSGNTIYF,TGTGCCAGCTCACCACTGGAGGGGTCCGGAAACACCATATATTTT,NA,NA,TRBV18,TRBJ1-3
CASSPVDRVNYGYTF,TGTGCCAGCAGCCCCGTGGACAGGGTGAACTATGGCTACACCTTC,NA,TRBD1,TRBV11-2,TRBJ1-2
CASVKRGSYNEQFF,TGTGCCAGCGTAAAGCGGGGGTCCTACAATGAGCAGTTCTTC,NA,TRBD2,TRBV3-1/TRBV3-2,TRBJ2-1
CASTPGTGDGYTF,TGTGCCAGCACCCCTGGGACAGGGGATGGCTACACCTTC,NA,TRBD1,TRBV7-9,TRBJ1-2
CASSPTPWGQETQYF,TGTGCCAGCTCACCGACCCCCTGGGGCCAAGAGACCCAGTACTTC,NA,NA,TRBV18,TRBJ2-5
CAWTVGAGATDTQYF,TGTGCCTGGACGGTAGGTGCGGGGGCCACAGATACGCAGTATTTT,NA,NA,TRBV30,TRBJ2-3
CATSDLGLGSETDTQYF,TGTGCCACCAGTGATTTGGGCTTGGGAAGTGAAACAGATACGCAGTATTTT,NA,NA,TRBV24-1,TRBJ2-3
CAWSLYPQGATNEKLFF,TGTGCCTGGAGTCTTTATCCCCAGGGTGCAACTAATGAAAAACTGTTTTTT,NA,NA,TRBV30,TRBJ1-4
CATSTGEAKNIQYF,TGCGCCACTTCGACAGGGGAAGCCAAAAACATTCAGTACTTC,NA,TRBD1,TRBV5-1,TRBJ2-4
CASSFRGGGNTEAFF,TGTGCCAGCAGTTTCCGAGGGGGCGGAAACACTGAAGCTTTCTTT,NA,TRBD1,TRBV6-6,TRBJ1-1
CASSAAGTGGTDTQYF,TGTGCCAGCAGCGCCGCCGGGACAGGAGGTACAGATACGCAGTATTTT,NA,TRBD1,TRBV5-5,TRBJ2-3
CASGPAGGGPLNTGELFF,TGTGCCAGCGGACCTGCTGGGGGGGGCCCCTTGAACACCGGGGAGCTGTTTTTT,NA,NA,TRBV7-2,TRBJ2-2
CASRLGTDRGGRTGELFF,TGTGCCAGCAGACTCGGGACCGACCGAGGGGGGCGAACCGGGGAGCTGTTTTTT,few,NA,TRBV7-2,TRBJ2-2
CASSFGTAPGELFF,TGTGCCAGCAGCTTCGGGACCGCGCCCGGGGAGCTGTTTTTT,few,NA,TRBV7-3,TRBJ2-2
CASGLDLGHPLFF,TGTGCTAGTGGTTTGGACCTAGGACATCCACTGTTTTTT,NA,NA,TRBV12-5,TRBJ1-4